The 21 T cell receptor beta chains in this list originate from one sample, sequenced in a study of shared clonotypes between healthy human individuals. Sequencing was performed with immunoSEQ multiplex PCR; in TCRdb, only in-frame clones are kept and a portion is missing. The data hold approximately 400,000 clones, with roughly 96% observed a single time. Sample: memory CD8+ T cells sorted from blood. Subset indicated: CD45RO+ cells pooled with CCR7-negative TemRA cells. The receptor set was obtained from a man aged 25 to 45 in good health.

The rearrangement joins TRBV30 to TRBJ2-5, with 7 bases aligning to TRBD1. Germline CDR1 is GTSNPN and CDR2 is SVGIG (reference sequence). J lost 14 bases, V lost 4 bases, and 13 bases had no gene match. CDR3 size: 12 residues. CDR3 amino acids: CAWTAPGTADYF. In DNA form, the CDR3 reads TGTGCCTGGACAGCTCCGGGGACAGCAGATTACTTC.

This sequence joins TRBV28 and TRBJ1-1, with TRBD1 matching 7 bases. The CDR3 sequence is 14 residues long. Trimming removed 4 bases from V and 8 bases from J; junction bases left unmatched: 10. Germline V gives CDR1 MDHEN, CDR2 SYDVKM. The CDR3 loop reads CASSSGQAKREAFF. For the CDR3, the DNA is TGTGCCAGCAGTTCTGGACAGGCCAAAAGGGAAGCTTTCTTT.

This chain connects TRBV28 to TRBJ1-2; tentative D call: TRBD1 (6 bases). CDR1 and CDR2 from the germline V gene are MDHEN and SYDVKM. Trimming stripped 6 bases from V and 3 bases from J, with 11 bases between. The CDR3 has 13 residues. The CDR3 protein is CASRSTGYYGYTF. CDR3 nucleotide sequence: TGTGCCAGCAGGTCAACAGGGTACTATGGCTACACCTTC.

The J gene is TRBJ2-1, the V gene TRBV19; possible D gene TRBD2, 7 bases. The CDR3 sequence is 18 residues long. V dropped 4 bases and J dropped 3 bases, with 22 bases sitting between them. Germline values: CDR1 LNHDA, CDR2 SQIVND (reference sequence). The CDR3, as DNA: TGTGCCAGTAGTACCCCGGTAGGGAGGGGGACCCGCTACAATGAGCAGTTCTTC. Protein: CASSTPVGRGTRYNEQFF.

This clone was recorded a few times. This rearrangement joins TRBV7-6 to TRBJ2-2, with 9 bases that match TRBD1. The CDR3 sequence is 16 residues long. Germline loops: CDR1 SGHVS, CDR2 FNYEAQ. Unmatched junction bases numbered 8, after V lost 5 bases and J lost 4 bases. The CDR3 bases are TGTGCCAGCAGCGTGTTGACAGGGGGTGGCACCGGGGAGCTGTTTTTT. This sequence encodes CASSVLTGGGTGELFF.

As DNA, the CDR3 is TGCAGCGTTGAAGACAACTACGAGCAGTACTTC. Its protein product is CSVEDNYEQYF. The chain is built from TRBV29-1 and TRBJ2-7; no reliable D call. Germline CDR1 and CDR2: SQVTM and ANQGSEA. V was trimmed by 0 bases and J by 3 bases, leaving 3 bases between them. This CDR3 has 11 residues.

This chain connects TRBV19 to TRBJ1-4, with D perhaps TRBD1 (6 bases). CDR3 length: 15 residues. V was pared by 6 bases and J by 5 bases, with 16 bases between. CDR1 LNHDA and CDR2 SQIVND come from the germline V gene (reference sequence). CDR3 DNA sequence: TGTGCCAGTAGGCCCAATACAGGGTCCAATGAAAAACTGTTTTTT. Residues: CASRPNTGSNEKLFF.

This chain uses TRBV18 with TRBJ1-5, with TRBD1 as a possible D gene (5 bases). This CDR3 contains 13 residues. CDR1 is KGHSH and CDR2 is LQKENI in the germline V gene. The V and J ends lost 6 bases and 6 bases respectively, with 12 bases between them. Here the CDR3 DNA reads TGTGCCAGCTCCGCAGGGTTCGGTCAGCCCCAGCATTTT. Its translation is CASSAGFGQPQHF.

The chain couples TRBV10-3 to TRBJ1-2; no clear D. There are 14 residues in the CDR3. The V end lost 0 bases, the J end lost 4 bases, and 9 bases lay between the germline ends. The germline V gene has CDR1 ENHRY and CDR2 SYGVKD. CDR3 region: CAISESGTSYGYTF. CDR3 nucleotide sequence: TGTGCCATCAGTGAGTCGGGTACTTCCTATGGCTACACCTTC.

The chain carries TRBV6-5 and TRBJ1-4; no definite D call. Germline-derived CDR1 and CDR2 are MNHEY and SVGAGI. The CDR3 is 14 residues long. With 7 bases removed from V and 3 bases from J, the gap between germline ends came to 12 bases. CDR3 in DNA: TGTGCCAGCAAGGCGGGCGCGGCTAATGAAAAACTGTTTTTT. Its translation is CASKAGAANEKLFF.

The CDR3 loop reads CASSSSRDVTGELFF. The CDR3 DNA reads TGTGCCAGCAGCTCGTCCCGGGACGTAACCGGGGAGCTGTTTTTT. This chain uses TRBV7-6 with TRBJ2-2; D may match TRBD1 or TRBD2 (5 bases each). The germline V gene has CDR1 SGHVS and CDR2 FNYEAQ. The CDR3 is 15 residues long. Trimming removed 4 bases at V and 5 bases at J, with 14 bases between. Full variable domain (outside the CDR3, taken from reference TRBV7-6 and TRBJ2-2): GAGVSQSPRYKVTKRGQDVALRCDPISGHVSLYWYRQALGQGPEFLTYFNYEAQQDKSGLPNDRFSAERPEGSISTLTIQRTEQRDSAMYRCASSSSRDVTGELFFGEGSRLTVL.

The CDR3 loop is CASKGQGAHEQYF. The CDR3 DNA sequence: TGCGCCAGCAAGGGACAGGGGGCCCACGAGCAGTACTTC. The chain uses TRBV5-1 and TRBJ2-7; 12 bases map to TRBD1. CDR1 is SGHRS and CDR2 is YFSETQ in the germline V gene. This CDR3 is 13 amino acids long. V gave up 6 bases and J gave up 5 bases; unmatched junction bases: 3.

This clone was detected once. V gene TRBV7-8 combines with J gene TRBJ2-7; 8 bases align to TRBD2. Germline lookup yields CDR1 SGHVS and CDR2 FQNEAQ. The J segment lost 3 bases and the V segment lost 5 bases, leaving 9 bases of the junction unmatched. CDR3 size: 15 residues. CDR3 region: CASSPRREAHYEQYF. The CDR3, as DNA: TGTGCCAGCAGCCCCCGGCGGGAGGCCCACTACGAGCAGTACTTC.

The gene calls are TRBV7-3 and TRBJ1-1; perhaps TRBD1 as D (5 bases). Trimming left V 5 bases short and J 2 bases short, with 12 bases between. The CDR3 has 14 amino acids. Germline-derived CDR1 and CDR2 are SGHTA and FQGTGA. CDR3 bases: TGTGCCAGCAGCACCGGGACGGCTAACACTGAAGCTTTCTTT. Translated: CASSTGTANTEAFF.

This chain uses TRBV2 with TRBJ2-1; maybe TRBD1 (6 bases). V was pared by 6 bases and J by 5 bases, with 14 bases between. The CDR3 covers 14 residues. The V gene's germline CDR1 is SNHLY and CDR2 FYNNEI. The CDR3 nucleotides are TGTGCCAGCAGAGGTCAGGGGAAAAACAATGAGCAGTTCTTC. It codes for CASRGQGKNNEQFF.

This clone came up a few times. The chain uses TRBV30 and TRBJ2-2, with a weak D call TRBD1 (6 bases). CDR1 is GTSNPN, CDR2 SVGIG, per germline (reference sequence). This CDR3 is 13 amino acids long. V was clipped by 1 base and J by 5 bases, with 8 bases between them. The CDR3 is CAWSGQGTGELFF. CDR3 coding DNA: TGTGCCTGGAGTGGTCAGGGGACCGGGGAGCTGTTTTTT.

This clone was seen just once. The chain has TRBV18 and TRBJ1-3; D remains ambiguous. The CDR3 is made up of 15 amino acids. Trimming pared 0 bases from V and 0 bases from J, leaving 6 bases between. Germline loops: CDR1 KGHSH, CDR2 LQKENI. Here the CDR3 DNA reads TGTGCCAGCTCACCACCGACGGTCTCTGGAAACACCATATATTTT. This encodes CASSPPTVSGNTIYF.

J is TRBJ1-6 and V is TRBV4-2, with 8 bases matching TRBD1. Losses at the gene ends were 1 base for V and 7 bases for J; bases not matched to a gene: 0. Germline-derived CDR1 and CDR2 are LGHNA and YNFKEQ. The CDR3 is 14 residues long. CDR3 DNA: TGTGCCAGCAGCCAAGCAGGGGGCAATTCACCCCTCCACTTT. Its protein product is CASSQAGGNSPLHF.

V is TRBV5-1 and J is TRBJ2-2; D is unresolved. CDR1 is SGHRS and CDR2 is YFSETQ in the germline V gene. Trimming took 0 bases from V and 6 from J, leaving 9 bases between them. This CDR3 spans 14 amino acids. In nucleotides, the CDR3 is TGCGCCAGCAGCTTGGATATCCCAGCCGGGGAGCTGTTTTTT. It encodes CASSLDIPAGELFF. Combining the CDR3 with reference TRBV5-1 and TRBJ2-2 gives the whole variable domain KAGVTQTPRYLIKTRGQQVTLSCSPISGHRSVSWYQQTPGQGLQFLFEYFSETQRNKGNFPGRFSGRQFSNSRSEMNVSTLELGDSALYLCASSLDIPAGELFFGEGSRLTVL.

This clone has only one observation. The CDR3 reads CASSQWLAGSTGELFF. In DNA form, the CDR3 reads TGTGCCAGCAGCCAATGGTTAGCGGGATCCACCGGGGAGCTGTTTTTT. The V call is TRBV4-2, the J call TRBJ2-2, with 8 bases matching TRBD2. The V segment lost 2 bases and the J segment 4 bases; nucleotides outside the gene matches: 6. Germline V CDR1 and CDR2: LGHNA, YNFKEQ. The CDR3 covers 16 residues.

CDR3 in DNA: TGTGCCAGCAGCAAAATCCGGGGAAGAGGGAACACTGAAGCTTTCTTT. Amino acid sequence: CASSKIRGRGNTEAFF. The chain couples TRBV21-1 to TRBJ1-1. TRBV21-1 is termed a pseudogene. The CDR3 runs 16 residues.